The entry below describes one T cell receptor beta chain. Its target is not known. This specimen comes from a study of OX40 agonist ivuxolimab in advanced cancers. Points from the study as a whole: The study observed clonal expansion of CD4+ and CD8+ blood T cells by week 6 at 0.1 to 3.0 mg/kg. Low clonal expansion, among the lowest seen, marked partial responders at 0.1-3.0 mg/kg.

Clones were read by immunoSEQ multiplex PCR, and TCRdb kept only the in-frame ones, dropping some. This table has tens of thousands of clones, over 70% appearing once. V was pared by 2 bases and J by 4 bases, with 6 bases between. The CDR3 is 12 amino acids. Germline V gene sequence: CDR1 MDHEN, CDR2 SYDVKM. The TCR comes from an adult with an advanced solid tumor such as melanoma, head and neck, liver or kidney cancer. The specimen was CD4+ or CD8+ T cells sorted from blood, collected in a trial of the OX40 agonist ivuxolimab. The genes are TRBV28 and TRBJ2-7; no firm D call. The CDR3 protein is CASSLADYEQYF. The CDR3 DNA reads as TGTGCCAGCAGTTTAGCGGATTACGAGCAGTACTTC. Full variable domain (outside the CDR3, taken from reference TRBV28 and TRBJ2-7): DVKVTQSSRYLVKRTGEKVFLECVQDMDHENMFWYRQDPGLGLRLIYFSYDVKMKEKGDIPEGYSVSREKKERFSLILESASTNQTSMYLCASSLADYEQYFGPGTRLTVT.